Below, 5 T cell receptor beta chains from the same sample are listed, as sequenced in a study of T cell responses to AZD1222 COVID-19 vaccine. Some clones are missing from TCRdb's copy, which holds only in-frame ones; the method was immunoSEQ multiplex PCR. This sample has some 120,000 clones; about 93% occur once, and the top ten carry 4% to 5%. The sequenced sample was peripheral blood, obtained 28 days after the second dose of the MenACWY control vaccine. The receptors here all came from an adult who received the MenACWY meningococcal vaccine as a control.

The sample holds one count of this clone. The rearrangement joins TRBV7-8 to TRBJ1-3; D is unresolved. V was trimmed by 1 base and J by 2 bases, leaving 9 bases between them. The CDR3 contains 15 residues. Germline V gene sequence: CDR1 SGHVS, CDR2 FQNEAQ. The CDR3 region is CASSLGRSAGNTIYF. The CDR3 DNA reads as TGTGCCAGCAGCTTAGGGCGGAGCGCTGGAAACACCATATATTTT.

The chain links TRBV11-2 to TRBJ2-1, with D uncertain. Deletions cut 6 bases from V and 3 bases from J, with 15 bases between. Per the germline V gene, CDR1 is SGHAT and CDR2 is FQNNGV. This CDR3 comprises 15 residues. For the CDR3, the DNA is TGTGCCAGCAGAAAACCGCCCCCGGGCTACAATGAGCAGTTCTTC. The encoded protein is CASRKPPPGYNEQFF.

This clone has just one count. This chain connects TRBV7-9 to TRBJ2-1; 7 bases match TRBD2. V was clipped by 5 bases and J by 7 bases; unmatched bases: 8. CDR1 SEHNR and CDR2 FQNEAQ come from the germline V gene (reference sequence). CDR3 length equals 14 residues. The CDR3 loop reads CASSPGGIRNEQFF. The CDR3 DNA sequence: TGTGCCAGCAGCCCCGGGGGGATCAGAAATGAGCAGTTCTTC.

The table lists this clone with a count of one. The chain links TRBV6-1 to TRBJ2-4; no firm D call. In germline, CDR1 is MNHNS, CDR2 SASEGT. This CDR3 comprises 11 residues. V lost 2 bases, J lost 15 bases, and 11 bases lay in between. The CDR3 reads CASSESQWRYF. The CDR3, as DNA: TGTGCCAGCAGTGAATCTCAGTGGCGGTACTTC.

The rearrangement links TRBV12-3 or TRBV12-4 to TRBJ2-2; no definite D call. The CDR3 has 13 residues. V lost 6 bases, J lost 7 bases, and 12 bases lay in between. The CDR3 sequence: CASSPKTGGELFF. DNA of the CDR3: TGTGCCAGCAGCCCCAAGACGGGCGGGGAGCTGTTTTTT.